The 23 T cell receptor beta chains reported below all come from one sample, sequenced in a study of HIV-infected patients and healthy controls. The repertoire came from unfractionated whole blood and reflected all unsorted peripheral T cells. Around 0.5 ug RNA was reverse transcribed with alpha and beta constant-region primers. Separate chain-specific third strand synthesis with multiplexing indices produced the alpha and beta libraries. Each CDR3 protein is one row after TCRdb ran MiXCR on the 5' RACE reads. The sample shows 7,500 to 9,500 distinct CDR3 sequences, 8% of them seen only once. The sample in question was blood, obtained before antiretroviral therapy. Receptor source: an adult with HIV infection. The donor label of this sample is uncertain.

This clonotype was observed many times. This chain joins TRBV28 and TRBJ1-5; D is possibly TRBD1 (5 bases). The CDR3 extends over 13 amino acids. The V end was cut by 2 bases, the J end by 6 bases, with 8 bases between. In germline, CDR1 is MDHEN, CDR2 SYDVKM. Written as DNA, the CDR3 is TGTGCCAGCAGTTTACAGGGTGGTCAGCCCCAGCATTTT. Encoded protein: CASSLQGGQPQHF. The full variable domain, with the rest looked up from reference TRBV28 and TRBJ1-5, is DVKVTQSSRYLVKRTGEKVFLECVQDMDHENMFWYRQDPGLGLRLIYFSYDVKMKEKGDIPEGYSVSREKKERFSLILESASTNQTSMYLCASSLQGGQPQHFGDGTRLSIL.

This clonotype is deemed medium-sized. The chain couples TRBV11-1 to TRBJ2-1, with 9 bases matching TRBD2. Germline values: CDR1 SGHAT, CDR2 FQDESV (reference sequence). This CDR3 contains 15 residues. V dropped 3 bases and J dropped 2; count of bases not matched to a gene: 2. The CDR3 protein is CASSFLAGAYNEQFF. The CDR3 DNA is TGTGCCAGCAGCTTTTTAGCGGGAGCCTACAATGAGCAGTTCTTC. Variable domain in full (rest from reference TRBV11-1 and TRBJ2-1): EAEVAQSPRYKITEKSQAVAFWCDPISGHATLYWYRQILGQGPELLVQFQDESVVDDSQLPKDRFSAERLKGVDSTLKIQPAELGDSAMYLCASSFLAGAYNEQFFGPGTRLTVL.

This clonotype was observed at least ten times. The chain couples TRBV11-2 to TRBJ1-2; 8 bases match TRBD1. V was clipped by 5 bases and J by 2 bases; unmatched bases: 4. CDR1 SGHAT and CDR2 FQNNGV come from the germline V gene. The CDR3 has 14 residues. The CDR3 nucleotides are TGTGCCAGCAGCCCAGGGACAGGAAACTATGGCTACACCTTC. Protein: CASSPGTGNYGYTF.

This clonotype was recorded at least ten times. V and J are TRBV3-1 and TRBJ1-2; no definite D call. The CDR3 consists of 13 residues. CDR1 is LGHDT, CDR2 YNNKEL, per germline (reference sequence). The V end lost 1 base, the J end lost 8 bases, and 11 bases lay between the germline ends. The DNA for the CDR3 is TGTGCCAGCAGCCAAGGTACCCACGGAGGCTACACCTTC. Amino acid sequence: CASSQGTHGGYTF.

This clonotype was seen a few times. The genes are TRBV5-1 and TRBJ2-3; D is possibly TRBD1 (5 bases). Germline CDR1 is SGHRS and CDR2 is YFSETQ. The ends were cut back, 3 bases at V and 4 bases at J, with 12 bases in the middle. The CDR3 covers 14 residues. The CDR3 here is CASSSTVMSDTQYF. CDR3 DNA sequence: TGCGCCAGCAGCTCGACAGTTATGTCAGATACGCAGTATTTT.

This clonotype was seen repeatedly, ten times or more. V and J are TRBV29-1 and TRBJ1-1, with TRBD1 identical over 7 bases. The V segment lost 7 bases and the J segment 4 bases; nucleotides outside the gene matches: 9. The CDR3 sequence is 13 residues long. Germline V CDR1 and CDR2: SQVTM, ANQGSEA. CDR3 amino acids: CSASTGLPTEAFF. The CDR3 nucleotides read TGCAGCGCCTCGACAGGGCTTCCCACTGAAGCTTTCTTT.

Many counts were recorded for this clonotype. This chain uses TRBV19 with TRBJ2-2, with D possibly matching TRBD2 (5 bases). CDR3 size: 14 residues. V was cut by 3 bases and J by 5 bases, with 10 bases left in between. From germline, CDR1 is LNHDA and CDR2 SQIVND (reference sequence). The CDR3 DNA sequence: TGTGCCAGTAGTATTTTTAGAGGGACCGGGGAGCTGTTTTTT. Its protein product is CASSIFRGTGELFF.

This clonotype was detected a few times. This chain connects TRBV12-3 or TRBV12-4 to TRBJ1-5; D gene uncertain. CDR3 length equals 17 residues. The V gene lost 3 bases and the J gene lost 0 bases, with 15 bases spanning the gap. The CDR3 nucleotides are TGTGCCAGCAGTTTCGGGGTTCCGGGAAGTAGCAATCAGCCCCAGCATTTT. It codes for CASSFGVPGSSNQPQHF.

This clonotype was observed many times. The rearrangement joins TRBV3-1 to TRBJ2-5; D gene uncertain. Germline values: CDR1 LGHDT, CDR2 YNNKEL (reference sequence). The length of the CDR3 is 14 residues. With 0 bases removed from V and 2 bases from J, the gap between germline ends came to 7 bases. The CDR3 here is CASSQDLGQETQYF. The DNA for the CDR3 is TGTGCCAGCAGCCAAGATCTAGGACAAGAGACCCAGTACTTC.

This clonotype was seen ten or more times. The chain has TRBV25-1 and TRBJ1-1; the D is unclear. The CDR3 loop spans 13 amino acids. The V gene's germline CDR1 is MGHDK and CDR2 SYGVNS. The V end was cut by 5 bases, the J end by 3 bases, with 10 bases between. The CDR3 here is CASSTNLDTEAFF. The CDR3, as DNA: TGTGCCAGCAGTACGAACTTGGACACTGAAGCTTTCTTT. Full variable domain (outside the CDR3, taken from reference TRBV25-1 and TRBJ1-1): EADIYQTPRYLVIGTGKKITLECSQTMGHDKMYWYQQDPGMELHLIHYSYGVNSTEKGDLSSESTVSRIRTEHFPLTLESARPSHTSQYLCASSTNLDTEAFFGQGTRLTVV.

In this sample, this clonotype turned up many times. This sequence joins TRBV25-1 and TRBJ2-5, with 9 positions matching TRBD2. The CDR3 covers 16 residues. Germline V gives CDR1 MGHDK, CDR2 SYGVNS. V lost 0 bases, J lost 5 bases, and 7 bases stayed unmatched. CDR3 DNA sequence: TGTGCCAGCAGTGAATATGGGCCTAGCGGGGTTGAGACCCAGTACTTC. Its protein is CASSEYGPSGVETQYF. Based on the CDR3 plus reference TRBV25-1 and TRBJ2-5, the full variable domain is EADIYQTPRYLVIGTGKKITLECSQTMGHDKMYWYQQDPGMELHLIHYSYGVNSTEKGDLSSESTVSRIRTEHFPLTLESARPSHTSQYLCASSEYGPSGVETQYFGPGTRLLVL.

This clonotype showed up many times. CDR3 sequence: CATQGAADTQYF. CDR3 DNA: TGTGCCACCCAGGGGGCCGCGGATACGCAGTATTTT. The chain is built from TRBV24-1 and TRBJ2-3, with 8 bases fitting TRBD1. J was trimmed by 6 bases and V by 9 bases; bases with no gene match: 4. This CDR3 is 12 amino acids long. Germline CDR1 KGHDR, CDR2 SFDVKD.

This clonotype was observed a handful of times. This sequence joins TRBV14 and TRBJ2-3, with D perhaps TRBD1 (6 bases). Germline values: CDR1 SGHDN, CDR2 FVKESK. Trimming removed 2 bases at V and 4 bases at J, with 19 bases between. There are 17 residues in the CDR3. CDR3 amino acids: CASSQYWTPDSPDTQYF. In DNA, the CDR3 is TGTGCCAGCAGCCAATATTGGACGCCGGACAGTCCAGATACGCAGTATTTT.

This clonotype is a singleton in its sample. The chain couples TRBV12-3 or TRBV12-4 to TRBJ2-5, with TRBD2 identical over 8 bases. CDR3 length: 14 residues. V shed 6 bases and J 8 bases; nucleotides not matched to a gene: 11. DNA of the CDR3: TGTGCCAGCAGCCAAGCGGGGGCGCAGCCAACCCAGTACTTC. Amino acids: CASSQAGAQPTQYF.

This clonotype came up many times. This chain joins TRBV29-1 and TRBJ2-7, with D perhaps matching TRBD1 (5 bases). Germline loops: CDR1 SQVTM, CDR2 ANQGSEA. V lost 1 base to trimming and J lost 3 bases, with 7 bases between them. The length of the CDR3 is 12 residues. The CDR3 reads CSVEGQGYEQYF. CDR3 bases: TGCAGCGTTGAAGGGCAGGGCTACGAGCAGTACTTC.

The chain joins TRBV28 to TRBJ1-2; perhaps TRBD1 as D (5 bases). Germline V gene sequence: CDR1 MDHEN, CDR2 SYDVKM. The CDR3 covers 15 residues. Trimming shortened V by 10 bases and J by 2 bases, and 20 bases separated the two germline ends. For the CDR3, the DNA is TGTGCCACCCTGGCTTCCTCGACAGAGAACTATGGCTACACCTTC. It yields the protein CATLASSTENYGYTF.

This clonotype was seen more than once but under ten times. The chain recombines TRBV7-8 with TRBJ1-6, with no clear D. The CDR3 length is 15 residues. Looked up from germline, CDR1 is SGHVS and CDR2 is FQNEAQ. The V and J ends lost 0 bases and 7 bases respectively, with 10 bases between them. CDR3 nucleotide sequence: TGTGCCAGCAGCTTAGCGATGGACGTGAATTCACCCCTCCACTTT. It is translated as CASSLAMDVNSPLHF.

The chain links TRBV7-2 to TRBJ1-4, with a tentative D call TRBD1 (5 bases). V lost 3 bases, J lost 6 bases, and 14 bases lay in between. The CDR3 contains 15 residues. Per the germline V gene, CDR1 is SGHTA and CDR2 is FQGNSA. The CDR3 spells CASSFRGMVDEKLFF. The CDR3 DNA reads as TGTGCCAGCAGCTTTCGGGGGATGGTTGATGAAAAACTGTTTTTT.

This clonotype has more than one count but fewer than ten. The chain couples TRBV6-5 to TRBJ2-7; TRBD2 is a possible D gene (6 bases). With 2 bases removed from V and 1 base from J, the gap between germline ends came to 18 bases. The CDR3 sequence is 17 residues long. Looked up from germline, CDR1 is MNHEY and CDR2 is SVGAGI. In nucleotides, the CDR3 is TGTGCCAGCAGTTACCACCATGGGACCCGGGGGTCCTACGAGCAGTACTTC. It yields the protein CASSYHHGTRGSYEQYF.

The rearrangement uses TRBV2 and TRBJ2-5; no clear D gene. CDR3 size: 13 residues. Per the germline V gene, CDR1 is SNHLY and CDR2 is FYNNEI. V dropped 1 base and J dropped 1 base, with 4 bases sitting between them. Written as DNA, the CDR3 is TGTGCCAGCAGTGAAGGTCCCCAAGAGACCCAGTACTTC. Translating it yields CASSEGPQETQYF.

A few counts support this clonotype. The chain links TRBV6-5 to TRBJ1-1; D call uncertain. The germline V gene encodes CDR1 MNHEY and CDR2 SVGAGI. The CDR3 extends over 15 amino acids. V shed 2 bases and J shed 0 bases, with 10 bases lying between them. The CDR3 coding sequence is TGTGCCAGCAGTTACAATCCGCGAGTGAACACTGAAGCTTTCTTT. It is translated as CASSYNPRVNTEAFF.

The DNA of the CDR3 is TGTGCCAGTAGTCCCACAGGGCCTGGGGCCAACGTCCTGACTTTC. This gives the protein CASSPTGPGANVLTF. V usage is TRBV19 and J usage is TRBJ2-6; D may be TRBD1 (6 bases). CDR3 size: 15 residues. Germline CDR1 and CDR2: LNHDA and SQIVND (reference sequence). With 5 bases removed from V and 2 bases from J, the gap between germline ends came to 10 bases.

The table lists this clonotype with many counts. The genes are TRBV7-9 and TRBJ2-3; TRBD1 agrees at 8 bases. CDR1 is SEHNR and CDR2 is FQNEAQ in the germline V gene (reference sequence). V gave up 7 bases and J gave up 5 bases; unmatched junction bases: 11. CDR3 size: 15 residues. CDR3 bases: TGTGCCAGCAACTCCGGGACAGGAGCCGAAGATACGCAGTATTTT. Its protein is CASNSGTGAEDTQYF.